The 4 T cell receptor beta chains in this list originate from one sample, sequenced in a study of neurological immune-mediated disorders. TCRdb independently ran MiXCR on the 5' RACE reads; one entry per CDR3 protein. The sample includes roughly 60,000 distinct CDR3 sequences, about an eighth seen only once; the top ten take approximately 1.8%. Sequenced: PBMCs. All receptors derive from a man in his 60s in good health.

The CDR3 loop reads CASSLSFVRTQYF. DNA for the CDR3: TGTGCCAGCAGCTTGTCATTCGTGAGGACCCAGTACTTC. The chain uses TRBV5-5 and TRBJ2-5; D not certain. Germline loops: CDR1 SGHKS, CDR2 YYEKEE (reference sequence). The CDR3 totals 13 residues. The V and J ends lost 1 base and 7 bases respectively, with 11 bases between them.

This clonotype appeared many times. The CDR3 sequence is CASSFWVGTEAFF. In DNA, the CDR3 is TGTGCCAGCAGTTTTTGGGTGGGCACTGAAGCTTTCTTT. This chain joins TRBV12-3 or TRBV12-4 and TRBJ1-1; no reliable D call. V was trimmed by 3 bases and J by 4 bases, leaving 9 bases between them. The CDR3 has 13 residues.

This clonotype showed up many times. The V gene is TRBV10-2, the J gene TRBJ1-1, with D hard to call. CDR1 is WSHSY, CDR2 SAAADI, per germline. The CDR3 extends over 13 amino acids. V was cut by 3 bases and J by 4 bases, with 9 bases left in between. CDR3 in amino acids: CASSEEVGTEAFF. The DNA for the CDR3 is TGCGCCAGCAGTGAAGAGGTCGGCACTGAAGCTTTCTTT.

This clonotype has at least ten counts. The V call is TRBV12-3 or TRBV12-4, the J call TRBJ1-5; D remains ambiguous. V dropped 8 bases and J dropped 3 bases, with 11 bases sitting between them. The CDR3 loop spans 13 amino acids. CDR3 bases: TGTGCCAGCCGCATGTTCGACAATCAGCCCCAGCATTTT. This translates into CASRMFDNQPQHF.